These T cell receptor beta chains were read from a single sample in a study of tumor-infiltrating lymphocytes in primary liver carcinoma. TCRdb independently ran MiXCR on the multiplex PCR reads; one entry per CDR3 protein. Of hundreds of thousands of distinct CDR3 sequences listed, 65% are singletons. The sequenced material came from peripheral blood. These receptor sequences come from a man aged 40-55 years with primary liver carcinoma and hepatitis B virus infection. Both conserved end residues are part of each CDR3. D genes are given only for firm matches. Clone size is stated in some rows and not others, as once, few, many or a class when expanded.

17	TRBV14	TRBD2	TRBJ2-1	NA	CASSQDLAGAVKNEQLF	TGTGCCAGCAGCCAAGATTTAGCGGGAGCGGTTAAGAATGAGCAGCTCTTC
10	TRBV29-1	NA	TRBJ2-1	NA	CSVNANEQFF	TGCAGCGTCAACGCCAATGAGCAGTTCTTC
12	TRBV28	NA	TRBJ2-7	NA	CASNGRGGEQYF	TGTGCCAGCAACGGTAGGGGAGGCGAGCAGTACTTC
16	TRBV11-1	TRBD1	TRBJ2-5	NA	CVSSSYPGQTGETQYF	TGTGTCAGCAGCTCTTACCCGGGACAGACCGGGGAGACCCAGTACTTC
15	TRBV5-6	TRBD2	TRBJ2-7	NA	CVSILKRGSSYEQYF	TGTGTCAGCATCTTGAAGCGCGGGAGTTCCTACGAGCAGTACTTC
12	TRBV10-3	NA	TRBJ2-7	NA	CAISESDYEQYF	TGTGCCATTAGTGAGTCGGACTACGAGCAGTACTTC
13	TRBV29-1	NA	TRBJ2-5	many	CSVERTEQETQYF	TGCAGCGTTGAAAGGACAGAGCAAGAGACCCAGTACTTC
15	TRBV10-1	NA	TRBJ2-7	NA	CASSPTLGAAHEQYF	TGCGCCAGCAGCCCCACCTTGGGGGCGGCTCACGAGCAGTACTTC
14	TRBV5-5	NA	TRBJ2-5	NA	CASRRTGFQETQYF	TGTGCCAGCAGAAGGACGGGGTTTCAAGAGACCCAGTACTTC
15	TRBV5-6	TRBD2	TRBJ2-3	few	CASSPKERELDTQYF	TGTGCCAGCAGCCCTAAGGAGCGGGAACTAGATACGCAGTATTTT
14	TRBV6-6	NA	TRBJ1-5	many	CASSSPERNQPQHF	TGTGCCAGCAGTTCCCCGGAAAGGAATCAGCCCCAGCATTTT
14	TRBV12-3/TRBV12-4	NA	TRBJ1-4	few	CARSLVGISEKLFF	TGTGCCAGGAGTTTGGTGGGAATTAGTGAAAAACTGTTTTTT
15	TRBV5-1	NA	TRBJ1-5	NA	CASSPGANRNQPQHF	TGCGCCAGCAGCCCAGGGGCGAATCGCAATCAGCCCCAGCATTTT
18	TRBV5-6	TRBD2	TRBJ2-3	NA	CASSTWTSGRKGTDTQYF	TGTGCCAGCAGCACGTGGACTAGCGGGAGAAAGGGCACAGATACGCAGTATTTT
14	TRBV18	TRBD1	TRBJ2-3	once	CASSPEGAPDTQYF	TGTGCCAGCTCACCCGAGGGGGCCCCAGATACGCAGTATTTT
14	TRBV5-1	TRBD2	TRBJ2-5	once	CASSPLGRHETQYF	TGCGCCAGCAGCCCCCTCGGGAGGCATGAGACCCAGTACTTC
14	TRBV6-2/TRBV6-3	TRBD1	TRBJ2-5	NA	CTSKEGGQKETQYF	TGTACCAGCAAGGAAGGGGGACAGAAAGAGACCCAGTACTTC
13	TRBV6-1	NA	TRBJ2-5	many	CASRGEWGETQYF	TGTGCCAGCAGGGGTGAATGGGGGGAGACCCAGTACTTC
14	TRBV5-1	NA	TRBJ2-5	NA	CASGIPQGGETQYF	TGCGCCAGCGGCATACCACAGGGAGGAGAGACCCAGTACTTC
12	TRBV29-1	NA	TRBJ1-1	many	CSAGRRNTEAFF	TGCTCAGCAGGGCGGCGGAACACTGAAGCTTTCTTT
18	TRBV6-5	NA	TRBJ1-3	NA	CASRPHLDSPYSVNTIYF	TGTGCCAGCAGACCCCATCTGGACAGTCCATACTCTGTAAACACCATATATTTT
16	TRBV6-5	NA	TRBJ1-2	many	CASSSGVGVVNYGYTF	TGTGCCAGCAGTTCCGGGGTCGGGGTCGTCAACTATGGCTACACCTTC
16	TRBV10-3	NA	TRBJ2-7	NA	CVISEEVALNSYEQYF	TGTGTCATCAGTGAGGAGGTAGCCTTGAACTCCTACGAGCAGTACTTC
18	TRBV6-1	TRBD2	TRBJ2-5	once	CASRERPAGGPRSETQYF	TGTGCCAGCAGGGAGAGACCAGCGGGAGGGCCGAGGTCAGAGACCCAGTACTTC
17	TRBV6-1	NA	TRBJ2-7	NA	CANSAVVTGWVNYEQYF	TGTGCCAACAGCGCGGTCGTTACGGGGTGGGTGAACTACGAACAGTACTTC
13	TRBV29-1	NA	TRBJ2-3	NA	CSATRQGRDTQYF	TGCAGCGCTACACGGCAGGGAAGAGATACGCAGTATTTT
15	TRBV20-1	TRBD1	TRBJ2-2	NA	CSARTLGQVTGELFF	TGCAGTGCTAGAACCCTCGGACAGGTTACCGGGGAGCTGTTTTTT
14	TRBV5-1	NA	TRBJ2-1	NA	CASSLVGQNNEQFF	TGCGCCAGCAGCTTGGTGGGGCAAAACAATGAGCAGTTCTTC
14	TRBV11-2	NA	TRBJ2-5	NA	CASSLVLSIETQYF	TGTGCCAGTAGCTTAGTTCTGAGCATAGAGACCCAGTACTTC
15	TRBV24-1	TRBD2	TRBJ2-1	NA	CATSWSGSLNNEQFF	TGTGCCACCAGTTGGAGCGGGAGTTTAAACAATGAGCAGTTCTTC
14	TRBV29-1	NA	TRBJ2-7	NA	CSGCLAEKPYEQYF	TGCAGCGGGTGCTTAGCGGAGAAGCCCTACGAGCAGTACTTT
17	TRBV7-8	TRBD1	TRBJ2-6	NA	CASILRDSPSGANVLTF	TGTGCCAGCATCCTCCGGGACAGCCCTTCTGGGGCCAACGTCCTGACTTTC
13	TRBV30	NA	TRBJ1-3	NA	CAWRPGGYNTLYF	TGTGCCTGGAGGCCCGGGGGTTATAACACCTTATATTTT
14	TRBV5-1	TRBD1	TRBJ2-3	many	CASSLGQGSDTQYF	TGCGCCAGCAGCTTGGGACAGGGCTCAGATACGCAGTATTTT
17	TRBV11-2	TRBD2	TRBJ2-6	NA	CASTLLAVLSGANVLTF	TGTGCCAGCACATTACTAGCGGTTCTCTCTGGGGCCAACGTCCTGACTTTC
13	TRBV6-1	TRBD1	TRBJ1-1	many	CASTRQGNTEAFF	TGTGCCAGCACTCGACAGGGGAACACTGAAGCTTTCTTT
18	TRBV4-2	NA	TRBJ2-4	NA	CTSSRQKAVGGDKSIQYF	TGTACCAGCAGCCGTCAAAAGGCGGTCGGAGGAGACAAAAGCATTCAGTACTTC
13	TRBV7-2	NA	TRBJ2-3	NA	CASSLQGRSTQYF	TGTGCCAGCAGCTTACAGGGGAGGAGTACGCAGTATTTT
17	TRBV12-3/TRBV12-4	TRBD2	TRBJ2-3	NA	CASSFPTSGRSTDTQYF	TGTGCCAGCAGTTTCCCAACTAGCGGGAGAAGTACAGATACGCAGTATTTT
15	TRBV5-4	TRBD2	TRBJ2-5	NA	CASSLTSGSAETQYF	TGTGCCAGCAGCTTGACTAGCGGGAGTGCGGAGACCCAGTACTTC